A single T cell receptor (beta chain) is shown here with its context. No antigen is known for it. TCRdb reanalysed the 5' RACE reads using MiXCR and keeps one entry per CDR3 protein. This table holds a few hundred thousand distinct CDR3 sequences, approximately 17% found once. V gave up 10 bases and J gave up 5 bases, with 23 bases separating them. The CDR3 sequence is 16 residues long. CDR1 and CDR2 from the germline V gene are ENHRY and SYGVKD. This specimen comes from a study of identical twins. Findings and caveats of the study: Where out-of-frame alpha sequences were twin-shared, they showed excess low generation probability.

This receptor was taken from a man aged 45-65 years in good health. V usage is TRBV10-3 and J usage is TRBJ2-2; D gene ambiguous. What was sequenced was naive T cells sorted from blood. CDR3 in DNA: TGTGCCACTCGAGTTCACGTTGCGGCAAGGACCGGGGAGCTGTTTTTT. Protein: CATRVHVAARTGELFF.